The T cell receptor (beta chain) described here comes from a study of blood T cell repertoires in COVID-19. About the research overall: The study drew acute and convalescent COVID-19 samples from the United States, Italy and Spain. T cells, B-cell-depleted T cells, or PBMCs supplied cDNA or gDNA.

The germline V gene encodes CDR1 SGHVS and CDR2 FNYEAQ. The CDR3 is made up of 14 amino acids. V gave up 4 bases and J gave up 4 bases, with 13 bases separating them. Seattle researchers signed up patients amid active infection and tracked them longitudinally. Assay used: immunoSEQ multiplex PCR; TCRdb lists only in-frame clones, some missing. The sample has over 150,000 clones; approximately 86% are singletons. The source of this sequence is a man aged 55 to 70 with COVID-19, enrolled during active disease. The rearrangement links TRBV7-6 to TRBJ1-1; TRBD1 might be the D (5 bases). The specimen was peripheral blood. This CDR3 reads CASSSTWGGTEAFF. CDR3 bases: TGTGCCAGCAGCTCAACCTGGGGGGGCACTGAAGCTTTCTTT.